This T cell receptor beta chain is drawn from a study of T cell responses to AZD1222 COVID-19 vaccine. Whole-study findings and limits: The study found vaccine-associated CD4 TCRs spanning spike, dominant at 160-218 and 743-854. Possibly, clonal diversity was underestimated; donors were largely white British and included more females.

As for this clone: Its antigen remains unknown.

Germline loops: CDR1 MNHEY, CDR2 SMNVEV (reference sequence). Trimming took 5 bases from V and 3 from J, leaving 11 bases between them. This CDR3 spans 14 amino acids. The method was immunoSEQ multiplex PCR; TCRdb's version includes in-frame clones alone and lacks a portion of them. The repertoire includes more than 120,000 clones, about 90% of them detected once, and 9.3% sits in the top ten. This clonotype was obtained from an adult who received the AZD1222 COVID-19 vaccine. The specimen comprised peripheral blood, sampled 28 days after the second AZD1222 dose. This rearrangement joins TRBV27 to TRBJ1-5; tentatively, D is TRBD1 (6 bases). Here the CDR3 DNA reads TGTGCCAGCAGTCCGAGACAGGCCAATCAGCCCCAGCATTTT. This gives the protein CASSPRQANQPQHF.